Listed below are T cell receptor beta chains from one sample, sequenced in a study of cytomegalovirus exposure and HLA in healthy donors. Sequenced by immunoSEQ multiplex PCR; TCRdb stores in-frame clones only, minus some. The table has 65,000 or so clones, 55% to 65% seen once. The sequencing input was PBMCs. These receptors were obtained from a man younger than 45 in good health and CMV-seronegative. Each CDR3 is given with its conserved first and last residue. Fields, in order: D gene, V gene, J gene, clone size, CDR3 DNA, CDR3 protein. A D gene is named only where the DNA matches it firmly. Clone sizes are given selectively: once, few, many, or a class where the clone is expanded.

D: NA; V: TRBV5-1; J: TRBJ2-7; size: few; DNA: TGCGCCAGCAGCTTCCCATCCGACAGTCACGACCCCTCCTACGAGCAGTACTTC; CDR3: CASSFPSDSHDPSYEQYF
D: TRBD1; V: TRBV30; J: TRBJ2-3; size: NA; DNA: TGTGCCTGGAGGGGGCAGGGGGCCCCTTTCACAGATACGCAGTATTTT; CDR3: CAWRGQGAPFTDTQYF
D: NA; V: TRBV27; J: TRBJ2-5; size: NA; DNA: TGTGCCAGCAGTATAACAGGGGCGGGGGAGACCCAGTACTTC; CDR3: CASSITGAGETQYF
D: TRBD2; V: TRBV5-1; J: TRBJ2-7; size: few; DNA: TGCGCCAGCAGCTTGGAACCGGGACTAGAAAGCCAGCAGTACTTC; CDR3: CASSLEPGLESQQYF
D: NA; V: TRBV19; J: TRBJ1-2; size: NA; DNA: TGTGCCAGTAAGGAGGGCCAGGGAAGCTATGGCTACACCTTC; CDR3: CASKEGQGSYGYTF
D: TRBD1; V: TRBV4-1; J: TRBJ2-7; size: NA; DNA: TGCGCCAGCAGCCCCGCCGGGACAGGGACTTACGAGCAGTACTTC; CDR3: CASSPAGTGTYEQYF
D: NA; V: TRBV11-1; J: TRBJ1-1; size: NA; DNA: TGTGCCAGCACGGTGTTTGGGGGGAGAGTTGGGAACACTGAAGCTTTCTTT; CDR3: CASTVFGGRVGNTEAFF
D: TRBD2; V: TRBV9; J: TRBJ2-1; size: NA; DNA: TGTGCCAGCAGCCCACGCGGGACTAGCGACTACAATGAGCAGTTCTTC; CDR3: CASSPRGTSDYNEQFF
D: TRBD2; V: TRBV7-9; J: TRBJ2-7; size: few; DNA: TGTGCCAGCAGCCTTTCCCAGGGAGGGGAGCAGTACTTC; CDR3: CASSLSQGGEQYF
D: TRBD1; V: TRBV6-5; J: TRBJ1-1; size: few; DNA: TGTGCCAGCACTAGACAGGGAAACACTGAAGCTTTCTTT; CDR3: CASTRQGNTEAFF
D: TRBD1; V: TRBV30; J: TRBJ2-7; size: few; DNA: TGTGCCTGGGACAGGGCACCCTACGAGCAGTACTTC; CDR3: CAWDRAPYEQYF
D: TRBD1; V: TRBV27; J: TRBJ1-6; size: NA; DNA: TGTGCCAGCAGTTTAGACAGGGGATATAATTCACCCCTCCACTTT; CDR3: CASSLDRGYNSPLHF
D: TRBD1; V: TRBV7-8; J: TRBJ1-3; size: NA; DNA: TGTGCCAGCAGCTCCCGGCAGGGGGCGCCTGGAAACACCATATATTTT; CDR3: CASSSRQGAPGNTIYF
D: NA; V: TRBV6-5; J: TRBJ2-3; size: NA; DNA: TGTGCCAGCAGTTACAGCCAGGGAACGCAGTATTTT; CDR3: CASSYSQGTQYF
D: NA; V: TRBV6-5; J: TRBJ1-2; size: NA; DNA: TGTGCCAGCAGTTACTCGGGGGCCGGCTATGGCTACACCTTC; CDR3: CASSYSGAGYGYTF
D: NA; V: TRBV7-3; J: TRBJ2-3; size: NA; DNA: TGTGCCAGCAGCTTCAGAGGACTGGCCACAGATACGCAGTATTTT; CDR3: CASSFRGLATDTQYF
D: NA; V: TRBV19; J: TRBJ1-5; size: NA; DNA: TGTGCCAGTACGCAGGGTTTGAATCAGCCCCAGCATTTT; CDR3: CASTQGLNQPQHF
D: NA; V: TRBV5-4; J: TRBJ1-6; size: NA; DNA: TGTGCCAGCAGCTTGGTGGGCAGCTCCTATAATTCACCCCTCCACTTT; CDR3: CASSLVGSSYNSPLHF
D: NA; V: TRBV29-1; J: TRBJ2-2; size: few; DNA: TGCAGCGCCCTACAGGGTTCCGGGGAGCTGTTTTTT; CDR3: CSALQGSGELFF
D: TRBD1; V: TRBV7-2; J: TRBJ2-4; size: once; DNA: TGTGCCAGCACCACTCCAAAGGGACAGGCGGGGCAAAACATTCAGTACTTC; CDR3: CASTTPKGQAGQNIQYF
D: NA; V: TRBV27; J: TRBJ2-1; size: NA; DNA: TGTGCCAGCAGAGGGGTGAGTGAGCAGTTCTTC; CDR3: CASRGVSEQFF
D: NA; V: TRBV6-1; J: TRBJ1-5; size: few; DNA: TGTGCCAGATTGACGGGATATAGCAATCAGCCCCAGCATTTT; CDR3: CARLTGYSNQPQHF
D: NA; V: TRBV11-1; J: TRBJ1-6; size: NA; DNA: TGTGCCAGCAGCCCCCGTCCCTCCAGGGCTGATGTTTCACCCCTCCACTTT; CDR3: CASSPRPSRADVSPLHF
D: TRBD2; V: TRBV5-1; J: TRBJ2-2; size: few; DNA: TGCGCCAGCAGCTCACTTAGCGGGGGGGCCGCTCCCGGGGAGCTGTTTTTT; CDR3: CASSSLSGGAAPGELFF
D: TRBD1; V: TRBV5-6; J: TRBJ1-5; size: NA; DNA: TGTGCCAGCAGCTTGGAGGGACAGGGTAGCAATCAGCCCCAGCATTTT; CDR3: CASSLEGQGSNQPQHF
D: TRBD2; V: TRBV18; J: TRBJ2-3; size: few; DNA: TGTGCCAGCTCACCTCGGCTAGCGGGTGCGGTAGATACGCAGTATTTT; CDR3: CASSPRLAGAVDTQYF
D: NA; V: TRBV25-1; J: TRBJ1-2; size: NA; DNA: TGTGCCAGCAGTCTTGACTATGGCTACACCTTC; CDR3: CASSLDYGYTF
D: TRBD1; V: TRBV7-8; J: TRBJ1-1; size: NA; DNA: TGTGCCAGCAGCGTAGAGGGGGCTTTCACTGAAGCTTTCTTT; CDR3: CASSVEGAFTEAFF
D: TRBD2; V: TRBV4-1; J: TRBJ2-1; size: few; DNA: TGCGCCAGCAGCAGCTTGGGGGGGCAAGGAGCGGGGGGTCTCTACAATGAGCAGTTCTTC; CDR3: CASSSLGGQGAGGLYNEQFF
D: TRBD1; V: TRBV7-6; J: TRBJ2-6; size: NA; DNA: TGTGCCAGCAGCTTAGGCCCGGGACAGGAAATCTCTGGGGCCAACGTCCTGACTTTC; CDR3: CASSLGPGQEISGANVLTF
D: TRBD2; V: TRBV25-1; J: TRBJ2-1; size: NA; DNA: TGTGCCAGCAGTACTAGCGGGGGGGCCCTCTCCTACAATGAGCAGTTCTTC; CDR3: CASSTSGGALSYNEQFF
D: TRBD2; V: TRBV2; J: TRBJ2-5; size: NA; DNA: TGTGCCAGCAGCCGGACTAGCGGGATAGAGACCCAGTACTTC; CDR3: CASSRTSGIETQYF
D: NA; V: TRBV27; J: TRBJ2-1; size: NA; DNA: TGTGCCAGCAGACAGGGAGGGGATGAGCAGTTCTTC; CDR3: CASRQGGDEQFF
D: NA; V: TRBV5-4; J: TRBJ2-3; size: NA; DNA: TGTGCCAGCAGCTCCTCGACATATAACACAGATACGCAGTATTTT; CDR3: CASSSSTYNTDTQYF
D: NA; V: TRBV11-2; J: TRBJ2-7; size: NA; DNA: TGTGCCAGCAGCTTAGGAGGCGGTTACGAGCAGTACTTC; CDR3: CASSLGGGYEQYF
D: TRBD1; V: TRBV7-9; J: TRBJ1-2; size: NA; DNA: TGTGCCAGCAGCCCATTGGGACAGGGGTTTGGCTACACCTTC; CDR3: CASSPLGQGFGYTF
D: NA; V: TRBV27; J: TRBJ1-6; size: NA; DNA: TGTGCCAGCAGTACGATGCAGGGGTATAATTCACCCCTCCACTTT; CDR3: CASSTMQGYNSPLHF
D: NA; V: TRBV1; J: TRBJ2-5; size: NA; DNA: TGCACCAGCAGCCCCTCCGAGACCCAGTACTTC; CDR3: CTSSPSETQYF
D: NA; V: TRBV6-6; J: TRBJ2-7; size: NA; DNA: TGTGCCAGCAGTCTTGCTAGCACCTACGAGCAGTACTTC; CDR3: CASSLASTYEQYF
D: NA; V: TRBV6-6; J: TRBJ1-5; size: NA; DNA: TGTGCCAGCAGCCCCCAGAATACAGGGTCGAGTCAGCCCCAGCATTTT; CDR3: CASSPQNTGSSQPQHF
D: TRBD2; V: TRBV6-5; J: TRBJ2-1; size: NA; DNA: TGTGCCAGCAGTTACGGCGGGAGCTCCTACAATGAGCAGTTCTTC; CDR3: CASSYGGSSYNEQFF
D: TRBD2; V: TRBV6-4; J: TRBJ2-3; size: NA; DNA: TGTGCCAGCAGTGTCAAAGCGAGCGGGGGCACAGATACGCAGTATTTT; CDR3: CASSVKASGGTDTQYF
D: NA; V: TRBV13; J: TRBJ1-2; size: NA; DNA: TGTGCCAGCAGTCGCGGGAACGGCTATGGCTACACCTTC; CDR3: CASSRGNGYGYTF
D: NA; V: TRBV1; J: TRBJ2-7; size: few; DNA: TGCACCAGCAGCCAAGTGCCCAGGGGGACTAGCGGGGCCCAGGTCTACGAGCAGTACTTC; CDR3: CTSSQVPRGTSGAQVYEQYF
D: TRBD2; V: TRBV6-1; J: TRBJ2-1; size: few; DNA: TGTGCCAGCGGAAATAGCGGGGGATTCAATGAGCAGTTCTTC; CDR3: CASGNSGGFNEQFF
D: NA; V: TRBV25-1; J: TRBJ1-3; size: NA; DNA: TGTGCCAGCAGTGTATTCTCTGGAAACACCATATATTTT; CDR3: CASSVFSGNTIYF
D: NA; V: TRBV18; J: TRBJ1-5; size: NA; DNA: TGTGCCAGCTCACCTCAGGACAACCTTCAGCCCCAGCATTTT; CDR3: CASSPQDNLQPQHF
D: TRBD1; V: TRBV11-3; J: TRBJ2-1; size: NA; DNA: TGTGCCAGCAGCTCTCCGGGGACAGGGGGCAATGAGCAGTTCTTC; CDR3: CASSSPGTGGNEQFF
D: TRBD1; V: TRBV27; J: TRBJ2-7; size: few; DNA: TGTGCCAGCGGGACAGGGGGTCTTCCGAACGAGCAGTACTTC; CDR3: CASGTGGLPNEQYF
D: NA; V: TRBV5-1; J: TRBJ2-7; size: NA; DNA: TGCGCCAGCAGCTTGGGCAGGACAATCTACGAGCAGTACTTC; CDR3: CASSLGRTIYEQYF
D: TRBD1; V: TRBV7-8; J: TRBJ1-2; size: NA; DNA: TGTGCCAGCAGCGAAGACCGGGACAGCTACGGCTACACCTTC; CDR3: CASSEDRDSYGYTF
D: NA; V: TRBV6-5; J: TRBJ1-5; size: few; DNA: TGTGCCAGCAGTCCTGGGCCTTATAGCAATCAGCCCCAGCATTTT; CDR3: CASSPGPYSNQPQHF
D: TRBD1; V: TRBV5-1; J: TRBJ1-1; size: NA; DNA: TGCGCCAGCAGCTTGTATAAGGGGGCAAACACTGAAGCTTTCTTT; CDR3: CASSLYKGANTEAFF
D: TRBD2; V: TRBV5-1; J: TRBJ2-3; size: once; DNA: TGCGCCAGCAGCTTGGCTAGCGGGGGCCGCACAGATACGCAGTATTTT; CDR3: CASSLASGGRTDTQYF
D: TRBD2; V: TRBV7-8; J: TRBJ2-7; size: NA; DNA: TGTGCCAGCAGCTCGGGAGGGAGTCACGAGCAGTACTTC; CDR3: CASSSGGSHEQYF